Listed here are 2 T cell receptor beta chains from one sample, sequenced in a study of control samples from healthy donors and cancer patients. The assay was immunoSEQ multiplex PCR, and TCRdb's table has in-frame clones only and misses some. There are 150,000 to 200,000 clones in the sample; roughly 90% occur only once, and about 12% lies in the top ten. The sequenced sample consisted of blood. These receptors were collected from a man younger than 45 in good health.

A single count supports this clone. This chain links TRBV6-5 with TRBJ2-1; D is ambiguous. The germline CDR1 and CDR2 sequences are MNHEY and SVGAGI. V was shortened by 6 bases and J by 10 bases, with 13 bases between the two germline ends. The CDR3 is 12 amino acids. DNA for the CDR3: TGTGCCAGCAGCCCGTTTCGAGCGGAGCAGTTCTTC. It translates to CASSPFRAEQFF.

CDR3 in DNA: TGTGCCTCAACGGACAGGGCAAAGGACGAGCAGTACTTC. This sequence encodes CASTDRAKDEQYF. The chain uses TRBV12-3 or TRBV12-4 and TRBJ2-7; 8 bases agree with TRBD1. The CDR3 is made up of 13 amino acids. V lost 11 bases and J lost 5; bases outside the gene matches: 11.